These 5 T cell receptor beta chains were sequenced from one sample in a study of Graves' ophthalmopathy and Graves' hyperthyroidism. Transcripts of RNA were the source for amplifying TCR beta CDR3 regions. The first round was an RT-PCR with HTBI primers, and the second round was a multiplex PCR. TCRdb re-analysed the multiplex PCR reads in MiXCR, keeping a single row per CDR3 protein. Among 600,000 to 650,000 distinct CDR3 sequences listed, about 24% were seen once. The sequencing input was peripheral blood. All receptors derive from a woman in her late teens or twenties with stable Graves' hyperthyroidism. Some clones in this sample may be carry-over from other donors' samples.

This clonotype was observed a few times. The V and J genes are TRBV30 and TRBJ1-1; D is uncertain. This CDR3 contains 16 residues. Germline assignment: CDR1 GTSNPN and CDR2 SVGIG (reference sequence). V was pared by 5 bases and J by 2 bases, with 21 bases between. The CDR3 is CAWGEQTGLRNTEAFF. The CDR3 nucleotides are TGTGCCTGGGGGGAGCAAACGGGCCTCCGTAACACTGAAGCTTTCTTT.

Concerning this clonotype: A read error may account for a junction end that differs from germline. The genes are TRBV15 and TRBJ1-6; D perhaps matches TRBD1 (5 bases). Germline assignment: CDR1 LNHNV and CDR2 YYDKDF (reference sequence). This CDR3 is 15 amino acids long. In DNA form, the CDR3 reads TGTGCCATCAGCAGAATAGGGGTTAGGGACTCACCCCTCCTCTTT. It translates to CAISRIGVRDSPLLF.

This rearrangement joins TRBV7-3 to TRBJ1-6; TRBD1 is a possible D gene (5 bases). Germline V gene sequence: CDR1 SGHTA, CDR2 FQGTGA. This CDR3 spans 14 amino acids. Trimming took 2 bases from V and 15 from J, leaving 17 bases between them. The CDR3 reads CASSLGGQGSHLHF. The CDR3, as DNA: TGTGCCAGCAGCTTAGGTGGGCAGGGTTCTCACCTCCACTTT.

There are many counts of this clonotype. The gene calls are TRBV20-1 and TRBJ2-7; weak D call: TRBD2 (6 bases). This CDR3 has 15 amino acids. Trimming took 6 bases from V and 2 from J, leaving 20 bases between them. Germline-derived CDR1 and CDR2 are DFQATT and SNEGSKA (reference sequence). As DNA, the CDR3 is TGCAGTGCCACCGGATCGGGACTTCCTGCCTACGAGCAGTACTTC. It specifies CSATGSGLPAYEQYF.

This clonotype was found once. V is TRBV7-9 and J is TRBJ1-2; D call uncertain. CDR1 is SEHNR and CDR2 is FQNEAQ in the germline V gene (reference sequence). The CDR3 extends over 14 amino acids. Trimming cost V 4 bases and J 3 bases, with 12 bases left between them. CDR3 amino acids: CASSYGESHYGYTF. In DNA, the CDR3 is TGTGCCAGCAGCTACGGGGAGTCACACTATGGCTACACCTTC.